The present T cell receptor (beta chain) was sequenced within a study of T-cell memory formation after mild COVID-19. The overall study: Largely, the TCR clusters proved donor specific.

As concerns this clonotype: Antigen unknown.

With constant-segment primers, 5'RACE yielded cDNA libraries of TCR alpha and TCR beta that carried sample barcodes and UMIs. TCRdb reanalysed the 5' RACE reads using MiXCR and keeps one entry per CDR3 protein. The sample gives hundreds of thousands of distinct CDR3 sequences, about 20% of which show up once; around 7.7% is in the top ten. Trimming pared 6 bases from V and 9 bases from J, leaving 12 bases between. This CDR3 has 13 amino acids. The V gene's germline CDR1 is SGHTA and CDR2 FQGTGA. Study-wide results and caveats: Prior to infection, memory already included some responding clones, suggesting cross-reactive memory joined. Clones that contracted clustered mainly in CM and EM if CD4+ and in EMRA if CD8+.

The chain links TRBV7-3 to TRBJ1-6, with a tentative D call TRBD1 (5 bases). Sequencing input: PBMCs or a T cell subset sorted from them (not recorded which). The receptor was derived from an adult woman who had mild COVID-19 (a few samples of this study predate the infection). Cell type and time point are not known. DNA for the CDR3: TGTGCCAGCAGTGGAGGGGCTGGTTCACCCCTCCACTTT. Protein: CASSGGAGSPLHF.